These T cell receptor beta chains were read from a single sample in a study of blood T cells in healthy people across ages. TCRdb re-called the 5' RACE reads with MiXCR, one entry per CDR3 protein. This sample has hundreds of thousands of distinct CDR3 sequences; approximately 40% occur once, and the top ten carry approximately 29%. The sequenced material came from blood. The receptors come from an elderly man in good health. The CDR3 runs from the conserved cysteine through the conserved F or W. D genes are given only for firm matches. Part of the rows lack a size; the others show once, few, many or a class for expanded clones.

V,size,D,J,CDR3,DNA
TRBV20-1,.,TRBD2,TRBJ2-7,CSAPSGGPQYF,TGCAGTGCACCAAGCGGGGGCCCCCAGTACTTC
TRBV24-1,.,.,TRBJ2-5,CATSGASESYQETQYF,TGTGCCACCAGTGGGGCTAGCGAATCGTACCAAGAGACCCAGTACTTC
TRBV6-2/TRBV6-3,few,TRBD1,TRBJ1-5,CASSYHGQGYSNQPQHF,TGTGCCAGCAGTTACCATGGACAGGGCTATAGCAATCAGCCCCAGCATTTT
TRBV29-1,.,.,TRBJ2-4,CSAVTSKNIQYF,TGCAGCGCCGTGACCTCAAAAAACATTCAGTACTTC
TRBV20-1,.,.,TRBJ2-7,CSGGQGGYEQYF,TGCAGTGGAGGGCAGGGGGGCTACGAGCAGTACTTC
TRBV7-8,.,.,TRBJ1-5,CASSSKDLSNQPQHF,TGTGCCAGCAGCTCTAAGGACCTTAGCAATCAGCCCCAGCATTTT
TRBV4-3,.,.,TRBJ1-1,CASSQESVRRTEAFF,TGCGCCAGCAGCCAAGAGTCGGTCAGGCGCACTGAAGCTTTCTTT
TRBV5-1,once,.,TRBJ1-4,CASSSRGKEEKLFF,TGCGCCAGCAGCTCTAGGGGGAAGGAGGAAAAACTGTTTTTT
TRBV27,.,TRBD1,TRBJ1-5,CASSRKQGDNQPQHF,TGTGCCAGCAGCCGAAAACAGGGGGATAATCAGCCCCAGCATTTT
TRBV10-2,once,TRBD1,TRBJ2-7,CASSENRGYEQYF,TGCGCCAGCAGTGAGAACAGGGGGTACGAGCAGTACTTC
TRBV12-3/TRBV12-4,.,.,TRBJ2-3,CASSFFRSSTDTQYF,TGTGCCAGCAGTTTTTTTCGCTCTAGCACAGATACGCAGTATTTT
TRBV25-1,few,.,TRBJ1-2,CASSRAGYANYGYTF,TGTGCCAGCAGCCGTGCCGGGTACGCTAACTATGGCTACACCTTC
TRBV2,.,TRBD1,TRBJ2-1,CASSETADRVSYNEQFF,TGTGCCAGCAGCGAAACTGCGGACAGGGTGTCCTACAATGAGCAGTTCTTC
TRBV6-2/TRBV6-3,few,.,TRBJ2-7,CTSRLSGEQYF,TGTACCAGCAGGCTGAGTGGCGAGCAGTACTTC
TRBV7-2,few,TRBD2,TRBJ2-1,CASSLAGLIYNEQFF,TGTGCCAGCAGCTTAGCGGGACTAATATACAATGAGCAGTTCTTC
TRBV18,.,.,TRBJ2-7,CASSIDRTYEQYF,TGTGCCAGCTCCATCGACAGGACCTACGAGCAGTACTTC
TRBV7-2,.,.,TRBJ2-5,CASSVGEGEREQYF,TGTGCCAGCAGCGTAGGTGAGGGAGAGAGAGAGCAGTACTTC
TRBV10-1,.,.,TRBJ2-3,CASSRDKGTDTHYF,TGCGCCAGCAGTCGGGACAAGGGTACAGATACGCATTATTTT
TRBV7-9,few,.,TRBJ1-6,CASSSERGIGNSPLHF,TGTGCCAGCTCCTCCGAGCGGGGGATAGGTAATTCACCCCTCCACTTT
TRBV2,.,.,TRBJ2-1,CASLGREYRMDEQFF,TGTGCCAGCTTGGGACGGGAGTACCGGATGGATGAGCAGTTCTTC
TRBV2,few,.,TRBJ2-5,CASSARDVGRETQYF,TGTGCCAGCAGTGCCCGGGACGTTGGCCGAGAGACCCAGTACTTC
TRBV4-3,many,.,TRBJ1-2,CASSQDPYRENYGYTF,TGCGCCAGCAGCCAAGATCCGTATCGGGAGAACTATGGCTACACCTTC
TRBV20-1,many,TRBD2,TRBJ2-1,CSAELSGSAYNEQFF,TGCAGTGCTGAACTTAGCGGGAGTGCCTACAATGAGCAGTTCTTC
TRBV7-9,few,.,TRBJ2-1,CASSLVMTSYEQFF,TGTGCCAGCAGCTTGGTAATGACTAGTTATGAGCAGTTCTTC
TRBV20-1,many,.,TRBJ2-5,CSARDGTSLQETQYF,TGCAGTGCTAGAGACGGGACGTCCTTACAAGAGACCCAGTACTTC
TRBV7-2,.,TRBD2,TRBJ2-1,CASSLAGTSGKQFF,TGTGCCAGCAGCTTAGCCGGGACTAGCGGCAAGCAGTTCTTC
TRBV14,few,.,TRBJ1-6,CASSQAARGSPLHF,TGTGCCAGCAGCCAAGCGGCCCGGGGTTCACCCCTCCACTTT